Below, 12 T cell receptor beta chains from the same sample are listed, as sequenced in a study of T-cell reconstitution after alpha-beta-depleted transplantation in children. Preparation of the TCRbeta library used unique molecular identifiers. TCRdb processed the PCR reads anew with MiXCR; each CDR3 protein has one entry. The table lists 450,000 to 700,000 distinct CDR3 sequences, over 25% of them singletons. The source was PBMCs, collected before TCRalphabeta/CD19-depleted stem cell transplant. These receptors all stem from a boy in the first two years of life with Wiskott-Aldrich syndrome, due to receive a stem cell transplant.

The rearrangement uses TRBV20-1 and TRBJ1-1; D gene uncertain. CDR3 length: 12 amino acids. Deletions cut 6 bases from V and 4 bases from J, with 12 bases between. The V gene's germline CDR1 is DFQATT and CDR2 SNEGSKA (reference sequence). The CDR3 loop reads CSAPDRGTEAFF. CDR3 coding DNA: TGCAGTGCCCCTGATAGAGGCACTGAAGCTTTCTTT.

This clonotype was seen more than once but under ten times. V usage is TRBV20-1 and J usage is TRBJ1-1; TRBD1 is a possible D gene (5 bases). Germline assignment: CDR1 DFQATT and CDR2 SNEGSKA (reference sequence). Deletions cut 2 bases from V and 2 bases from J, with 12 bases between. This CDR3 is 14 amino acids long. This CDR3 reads CSARSPGKNTEAFF. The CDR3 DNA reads TGCAGTGCTAGATCCCCAGGGAAAAACACTGAAGCTTTCTTT.

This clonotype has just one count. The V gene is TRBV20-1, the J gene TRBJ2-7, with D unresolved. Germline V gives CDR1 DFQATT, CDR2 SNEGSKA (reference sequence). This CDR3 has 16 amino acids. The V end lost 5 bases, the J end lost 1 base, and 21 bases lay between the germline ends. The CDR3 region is CSAPSLGSACSYEQYF. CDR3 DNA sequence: TGCAGTGCTCCCTCGTTGGGCAGCGCCTGTTCCTACGAGCAGTACTTC.

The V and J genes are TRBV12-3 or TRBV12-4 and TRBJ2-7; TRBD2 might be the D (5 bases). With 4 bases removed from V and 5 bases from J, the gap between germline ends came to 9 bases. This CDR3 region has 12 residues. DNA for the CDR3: TGTGCCAGCAGTTACCTAGCCCACGAGCAGTACTTC. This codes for CASSYLAHEQYF.

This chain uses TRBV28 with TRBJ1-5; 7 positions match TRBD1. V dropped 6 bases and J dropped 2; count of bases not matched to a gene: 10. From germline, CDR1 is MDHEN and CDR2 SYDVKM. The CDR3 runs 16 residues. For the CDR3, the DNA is TGTGCCAGCAGCCGAGACAGGGTCGAGGGCAATCAGCCCCAGCATTTT. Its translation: CASSRDRVEGNQPQHF. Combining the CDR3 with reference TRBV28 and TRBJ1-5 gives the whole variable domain DVKVTQSSRYLVKRTGEKVFLECVQDMDHENMFWYRQDPGLGLRLIYFSYDVKMKEKGDIPEGYSVSREKKERFSLILESASTNQTSMYLCASSRDRVEGNQPQHFGDGTRLSIL.

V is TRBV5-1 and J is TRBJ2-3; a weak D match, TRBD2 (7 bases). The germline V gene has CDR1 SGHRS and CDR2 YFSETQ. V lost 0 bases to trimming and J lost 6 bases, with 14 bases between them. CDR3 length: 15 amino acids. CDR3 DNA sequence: TGCGCCAGCAGCTTGGCCGGGGGAGGGGGTGATACGCAGTATTTT. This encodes CASSLAGGGGDTQYF.

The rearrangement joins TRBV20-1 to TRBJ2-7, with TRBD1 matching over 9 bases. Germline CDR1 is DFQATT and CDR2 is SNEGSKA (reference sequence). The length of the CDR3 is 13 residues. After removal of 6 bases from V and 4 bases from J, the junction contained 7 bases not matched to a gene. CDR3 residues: CSAPGTGRYEQYF. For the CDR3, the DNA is TGCAGTGCCCCCGGGACAGGGAGGTACGAGCAGTACTTC.

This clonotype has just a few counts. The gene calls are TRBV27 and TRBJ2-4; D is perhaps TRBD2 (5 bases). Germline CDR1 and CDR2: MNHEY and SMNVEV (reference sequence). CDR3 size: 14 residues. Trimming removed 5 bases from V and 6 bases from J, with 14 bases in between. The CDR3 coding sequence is TGTGCCAGCAGTCCGCTACTAGACGGAAACATTCAGTACTTC. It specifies CASSPLLDGNIQYF.

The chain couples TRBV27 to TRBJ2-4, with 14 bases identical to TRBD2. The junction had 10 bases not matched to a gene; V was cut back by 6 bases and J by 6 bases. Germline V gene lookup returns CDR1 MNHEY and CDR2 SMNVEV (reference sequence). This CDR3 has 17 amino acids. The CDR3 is CASSPGLAGARANIQYF. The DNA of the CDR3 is TGTGCCAGCAGCCCGGGACTAGCGGGAGCACGGGCAAACATTCAGTACTTC.

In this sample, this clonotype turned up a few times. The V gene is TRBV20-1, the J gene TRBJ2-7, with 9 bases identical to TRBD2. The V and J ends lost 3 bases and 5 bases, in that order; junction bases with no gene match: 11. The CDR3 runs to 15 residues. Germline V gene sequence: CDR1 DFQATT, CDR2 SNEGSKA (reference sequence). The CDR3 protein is CSARIPGLASNEQYF. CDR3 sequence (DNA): TGCAGTGCTAGGATACCGGGACTAGCTTCCAACGAGCAGTACTTC.

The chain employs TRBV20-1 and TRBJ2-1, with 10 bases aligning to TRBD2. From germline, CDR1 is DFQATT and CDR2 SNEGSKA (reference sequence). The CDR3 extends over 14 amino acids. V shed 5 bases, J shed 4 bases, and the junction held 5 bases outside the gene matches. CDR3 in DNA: TGCAGTGCTGAGGGACTAGCGAGGTACAATGAGCAGTTCTTC. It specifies CSAEGLARYNEQFF.

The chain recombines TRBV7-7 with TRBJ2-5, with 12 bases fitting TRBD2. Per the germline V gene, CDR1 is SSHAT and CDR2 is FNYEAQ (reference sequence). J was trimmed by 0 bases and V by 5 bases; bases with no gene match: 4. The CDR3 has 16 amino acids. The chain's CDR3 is CASSPLAGGDQETQYF. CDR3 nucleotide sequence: TGTGCCAGCAGCCCACTAGCGGGAGGAGACCAAGAGACCCAGTACTTC.